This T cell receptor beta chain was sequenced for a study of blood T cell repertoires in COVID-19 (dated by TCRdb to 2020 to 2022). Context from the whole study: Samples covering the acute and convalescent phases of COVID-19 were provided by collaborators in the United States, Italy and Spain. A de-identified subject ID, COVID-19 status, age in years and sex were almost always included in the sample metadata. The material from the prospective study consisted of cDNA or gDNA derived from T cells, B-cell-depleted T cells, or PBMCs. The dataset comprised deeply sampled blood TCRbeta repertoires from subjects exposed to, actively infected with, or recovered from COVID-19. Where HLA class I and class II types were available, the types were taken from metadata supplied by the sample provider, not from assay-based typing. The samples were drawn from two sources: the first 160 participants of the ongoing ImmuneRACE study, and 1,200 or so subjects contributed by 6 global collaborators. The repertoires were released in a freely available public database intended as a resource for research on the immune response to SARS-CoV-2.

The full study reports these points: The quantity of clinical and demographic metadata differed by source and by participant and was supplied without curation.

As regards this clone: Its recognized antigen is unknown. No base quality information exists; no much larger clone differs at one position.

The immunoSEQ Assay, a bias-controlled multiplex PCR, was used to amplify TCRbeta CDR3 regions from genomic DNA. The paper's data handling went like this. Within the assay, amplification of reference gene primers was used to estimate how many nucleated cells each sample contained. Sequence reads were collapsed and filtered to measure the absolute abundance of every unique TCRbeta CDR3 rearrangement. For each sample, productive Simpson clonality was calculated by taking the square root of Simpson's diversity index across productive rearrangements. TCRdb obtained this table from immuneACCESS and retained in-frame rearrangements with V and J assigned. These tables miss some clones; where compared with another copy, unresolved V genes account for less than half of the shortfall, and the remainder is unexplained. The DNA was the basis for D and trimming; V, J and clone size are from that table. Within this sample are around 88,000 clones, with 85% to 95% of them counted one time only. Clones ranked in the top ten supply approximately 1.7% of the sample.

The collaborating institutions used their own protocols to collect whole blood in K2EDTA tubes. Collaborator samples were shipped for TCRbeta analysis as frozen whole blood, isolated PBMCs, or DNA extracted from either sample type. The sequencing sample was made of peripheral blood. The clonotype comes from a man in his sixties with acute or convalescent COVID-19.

The nucleotide sequence is given as TGTGCCAGTAGTATAGACCAAAGGACAGTTAACTATGGCTACACCTTC. Its protein reads: CASSIDQRTVNYGYTF. The chain is encoded by TRBV19 joined to TRBJ1-2, and perhaps TRBD1 as D gene, on 6 matching bases. Counted from cysteine to phenylalanine, this CDR3 has 16 amino acids. Left in the record is the CDR3 DNA by itself, 48 bases read in frame from the first base. At the junction V is shortened by 0 bases and J by 1 base, with 12 bases in between. The germline V gene (reference sequence) specifies LNHDA as CDR1 and SQIVND as CDR2.